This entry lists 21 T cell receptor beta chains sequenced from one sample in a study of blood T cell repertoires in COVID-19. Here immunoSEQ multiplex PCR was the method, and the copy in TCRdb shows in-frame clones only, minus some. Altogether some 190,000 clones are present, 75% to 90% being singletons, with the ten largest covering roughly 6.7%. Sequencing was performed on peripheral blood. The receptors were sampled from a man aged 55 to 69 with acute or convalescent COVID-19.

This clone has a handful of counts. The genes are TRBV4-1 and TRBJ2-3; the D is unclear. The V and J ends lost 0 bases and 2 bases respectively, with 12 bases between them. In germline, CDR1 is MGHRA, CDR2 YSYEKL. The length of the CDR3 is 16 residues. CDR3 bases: TGCGCCAGCAGCCAAGACGTTACAGTCGCCACAGATACGCAGTATTTT. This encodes CASSQDVTVATDTQYF.

The CDR3 sequence is CASSSRWGQIAIKNYGYTF. The CDR3 bases are TGCGCCAGCAGCAGTCGGTGGGGACAGATCGCCATTAAGAACTATGGCTACACCTTC. This rearrangement joins TRBV4-1 to TRBJ1-2; 7 bases align to TRBD1. V shed 5 bases and J 2 bases; nucleotides not matched to a gene: 20. There are 19 residues in the CDR3. CDR1 is MGHRA, CDR2 YSYEKL, per germline.

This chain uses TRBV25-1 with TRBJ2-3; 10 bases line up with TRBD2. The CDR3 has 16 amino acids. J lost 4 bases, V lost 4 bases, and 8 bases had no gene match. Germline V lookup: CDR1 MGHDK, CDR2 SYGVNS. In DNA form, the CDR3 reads TGTGCCAGCAGTGGCATCCTAGCGGGGGAGTCAGATACGCAGTATTTT. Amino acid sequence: CASSGILAGESDTQYF. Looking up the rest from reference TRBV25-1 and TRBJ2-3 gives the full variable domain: EADIYQTPRYLVIGTGKKITLECSQTMGHDKMYWYQQDPGMELHLIHYSYGVNSTEKGDLSSESTVSRIRTEHFPLTLESARPSHTSQYLCASSGILAGESDTQYFGPGTRLTVL.

The CDR3 spells CASSIIVGNSPLHF. DNA of the CDR3: TGTGCCAGTAGTATCATAGTCGGGAATTCACCCCTCCACTTT. This chain links TRBV19 with TRBJ1-6; D call uncertain. From germline, CDR1 is LNHDA and CDR2 SQIVND (reference sequence). V shed 3 bases and J shed 7 bases, with 10 bases lying between them. This CDR3 has 14 residues. The variable domain in full, completed from reference TRBV19 and TRBJ1-6, reads DGGITQSPKYLFRKEGQNVTLSCEQNLNHDAMYWYRQDPGQGLRLIYYSQIVNDFQKGDIAEGYSVSREKKESFPLTVTSAQKNPTAFYLCASSIIVGNSPLHFGNGTRLTVT.

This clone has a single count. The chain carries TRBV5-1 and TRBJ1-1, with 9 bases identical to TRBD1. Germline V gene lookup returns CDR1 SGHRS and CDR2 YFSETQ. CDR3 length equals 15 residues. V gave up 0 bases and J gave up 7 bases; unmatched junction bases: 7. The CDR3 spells CASSLALTGGHEAFF. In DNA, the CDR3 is TGCGCCAGCAGCTTGGCCTTAACAGGGGGCCATGAAGCTTTCTTT. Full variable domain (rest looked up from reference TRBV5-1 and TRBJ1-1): KAGVTQTPRYLIKTRGQQVTLSCSPISGHRSVSWYQQTPGQGLQFLFEYFSETQRNKGNFPGRFSGRQFSNSRSEMNVSTLELGDSALYLCASSLALTGGHEAFFGQGTRLTVV.

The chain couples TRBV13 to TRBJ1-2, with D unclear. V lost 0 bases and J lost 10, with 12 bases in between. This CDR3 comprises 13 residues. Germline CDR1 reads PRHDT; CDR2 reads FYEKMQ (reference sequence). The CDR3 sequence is CASSLGMGSSYTF. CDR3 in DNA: TGTGCCAGCAGCTTAGGGATGGGCAGCTCCTACACCTTC.

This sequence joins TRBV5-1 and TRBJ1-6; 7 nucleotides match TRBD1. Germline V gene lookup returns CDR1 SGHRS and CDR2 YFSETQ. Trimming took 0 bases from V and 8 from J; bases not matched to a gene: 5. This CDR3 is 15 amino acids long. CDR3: CASSLATGSYSPLHF. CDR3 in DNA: TGCGCCAGCAGCTTGGCGACAGGGTCCTATTCACCCCTCCACTTT.

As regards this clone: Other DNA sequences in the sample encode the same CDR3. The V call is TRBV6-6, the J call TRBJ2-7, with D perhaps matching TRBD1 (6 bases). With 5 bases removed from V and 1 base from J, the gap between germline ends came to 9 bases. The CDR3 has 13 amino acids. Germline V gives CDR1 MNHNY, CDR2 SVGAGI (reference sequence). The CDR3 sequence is CASSRTGSYEQYF. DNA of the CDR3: TGTGCCAGCAGTCGAACAGGGTCCTACGAGCAGTACTTC.

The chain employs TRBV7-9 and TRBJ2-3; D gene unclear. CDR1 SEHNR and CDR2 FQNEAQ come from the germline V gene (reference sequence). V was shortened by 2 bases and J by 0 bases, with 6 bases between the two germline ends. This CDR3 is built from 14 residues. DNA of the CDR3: TGTGCCAGCAGCTTATCTGTAAGCACAGATACGCAGTATTTT. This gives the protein CASSLSVSTDTQYF. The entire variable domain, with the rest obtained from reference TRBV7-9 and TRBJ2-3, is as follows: DTGVSQNPRHKITKRGQNVTFRCDPISEHNRLYWYRQTLGQGPEFLTYFQNEAQLEKSRLLSDRFSAERPKGSFSTLEIQRTEQGDSAMYLCASSLSVSTDTQYFGPGTRLTVL.

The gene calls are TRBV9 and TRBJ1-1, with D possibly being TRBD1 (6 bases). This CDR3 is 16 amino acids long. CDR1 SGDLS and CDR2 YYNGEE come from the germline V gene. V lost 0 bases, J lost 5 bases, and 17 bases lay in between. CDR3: CASSVEGGLGPTEAFF. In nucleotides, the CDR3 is TGTGCCAGCAGCGTAGAAGGGGGTTTGGGTCCAACTGAAGCTTTCTTT.

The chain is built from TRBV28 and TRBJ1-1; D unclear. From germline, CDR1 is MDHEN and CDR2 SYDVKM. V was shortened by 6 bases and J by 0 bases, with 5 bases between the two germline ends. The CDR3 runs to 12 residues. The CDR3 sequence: CASSIMNTEAFF. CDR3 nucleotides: TGTGCCAGCAGCATCATGAACACTGAAGCTTTCTTT.

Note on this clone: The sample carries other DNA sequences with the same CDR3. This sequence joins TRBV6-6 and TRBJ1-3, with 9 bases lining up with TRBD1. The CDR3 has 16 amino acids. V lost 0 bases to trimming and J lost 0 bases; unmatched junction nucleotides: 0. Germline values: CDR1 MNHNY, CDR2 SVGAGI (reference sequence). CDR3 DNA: TGTGCCAGCAGTTACTCGACAGGGGGCTCTGGAAACACCATATATTTT. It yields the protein CASSYSTGGSGNTIYF.

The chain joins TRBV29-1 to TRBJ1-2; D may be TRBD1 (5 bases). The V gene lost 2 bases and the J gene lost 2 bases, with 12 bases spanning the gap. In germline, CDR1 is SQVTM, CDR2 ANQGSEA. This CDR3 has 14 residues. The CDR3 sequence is CSVERGAMNYGYTF. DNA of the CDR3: TGCAGCGTTGAACGCGGGGCCATGAACTATGGCTACACCTTC.

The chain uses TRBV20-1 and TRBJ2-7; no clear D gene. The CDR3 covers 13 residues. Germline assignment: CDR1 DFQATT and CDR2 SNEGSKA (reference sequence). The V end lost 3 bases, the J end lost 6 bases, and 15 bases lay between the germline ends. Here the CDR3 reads CSASGAAPSEQYF. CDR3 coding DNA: TGCAGTGCTAGTGGAGCTGCCCCATCCGAGCAGTACTTC.

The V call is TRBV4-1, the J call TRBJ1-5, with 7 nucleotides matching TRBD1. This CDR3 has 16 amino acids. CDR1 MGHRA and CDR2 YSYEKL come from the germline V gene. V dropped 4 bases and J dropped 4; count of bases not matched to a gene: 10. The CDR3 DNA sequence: TGCGCCAGCAGCCTCGGACAGGCGCTACCTAATCAGCCCCAGCATTTT. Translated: CASSLGQALPNQPQHF.

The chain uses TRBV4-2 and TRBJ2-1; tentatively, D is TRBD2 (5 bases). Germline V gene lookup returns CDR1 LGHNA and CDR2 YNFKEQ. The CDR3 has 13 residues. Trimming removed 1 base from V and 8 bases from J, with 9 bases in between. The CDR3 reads CASSQALADEQFF. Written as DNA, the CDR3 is TGTGCCAGCAGCCAAGCTCTAGCAGATGAGCAGTTCTTC.

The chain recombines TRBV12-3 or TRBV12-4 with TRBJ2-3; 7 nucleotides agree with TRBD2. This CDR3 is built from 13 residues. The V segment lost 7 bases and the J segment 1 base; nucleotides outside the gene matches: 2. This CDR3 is CASMTSRTDTQYF. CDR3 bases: TGTGCCAGCATGACTAGCCGCACAGATACGCAGTATTTT.

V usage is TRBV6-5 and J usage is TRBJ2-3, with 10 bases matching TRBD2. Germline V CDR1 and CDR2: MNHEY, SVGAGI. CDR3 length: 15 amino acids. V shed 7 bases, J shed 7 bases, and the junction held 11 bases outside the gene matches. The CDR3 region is CASKREGRGSYTQYF. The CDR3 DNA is TGTGCCAGCAAGCGGGAGGGCCGAGGGTCATATACGCAGTATTTT.

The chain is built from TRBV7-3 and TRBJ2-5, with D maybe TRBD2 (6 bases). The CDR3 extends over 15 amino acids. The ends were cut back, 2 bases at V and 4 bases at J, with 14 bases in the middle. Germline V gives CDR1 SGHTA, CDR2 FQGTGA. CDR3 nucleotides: TGTGCCAGCAGCTTACTCGGAGGGTTTGGAGAGACCCAGTACTTC. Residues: CASSLLGGFGETQYF.

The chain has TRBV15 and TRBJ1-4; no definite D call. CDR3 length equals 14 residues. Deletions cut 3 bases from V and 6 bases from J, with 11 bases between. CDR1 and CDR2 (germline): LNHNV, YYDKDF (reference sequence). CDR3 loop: CATSRGDTDEKLFF. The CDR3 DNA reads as TGTGCCACCAGCAGGGGTGACACGGATGAAAAACTGTTTTTT.

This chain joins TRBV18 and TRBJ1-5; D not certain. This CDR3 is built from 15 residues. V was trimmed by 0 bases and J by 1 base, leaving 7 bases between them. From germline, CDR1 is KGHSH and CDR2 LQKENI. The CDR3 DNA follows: TGTGCCAGCTCACCACCGGCGGGGAGCAATCAGCCCCAGCATTTT. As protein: CASSPPAGSNQPQHF.